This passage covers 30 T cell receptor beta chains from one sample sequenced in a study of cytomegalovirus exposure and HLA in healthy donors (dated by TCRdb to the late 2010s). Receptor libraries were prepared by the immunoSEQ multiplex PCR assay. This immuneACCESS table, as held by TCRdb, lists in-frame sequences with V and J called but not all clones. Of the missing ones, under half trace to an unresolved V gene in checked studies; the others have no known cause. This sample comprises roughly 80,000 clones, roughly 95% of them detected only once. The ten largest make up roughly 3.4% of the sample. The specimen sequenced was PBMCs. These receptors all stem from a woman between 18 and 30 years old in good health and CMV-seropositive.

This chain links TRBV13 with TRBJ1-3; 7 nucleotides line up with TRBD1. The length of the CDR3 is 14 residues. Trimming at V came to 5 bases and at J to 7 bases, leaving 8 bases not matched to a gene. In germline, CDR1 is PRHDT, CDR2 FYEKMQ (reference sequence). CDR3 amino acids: CASSRLDRANTIYF. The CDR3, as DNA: TGTGCCAGCAGCCGCCTTGACAGGGCGAACACCATATATTTT.

The CDR3 region is CASSFHRATEAFF. CDR3 nucleotide sequence: TGTGCCAGCAGTTTCCACAGGGCCACTGAAGCTTTCTTT. This sequence joins TRBV27 and TRBJ1-1; D is perhaps TRBD1 (6 bases). Germline CDR1 is MNHEY and CDR2 is SMNVEV (reference sequence). The CDR3 loop spans 13 amino acids. Trimming cost V 3 bases and J 4 bases, with 9 bases left between them.

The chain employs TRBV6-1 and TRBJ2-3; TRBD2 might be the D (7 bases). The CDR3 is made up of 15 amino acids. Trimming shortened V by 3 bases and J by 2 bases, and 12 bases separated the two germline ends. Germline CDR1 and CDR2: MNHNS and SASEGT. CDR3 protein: CASSDGGRFTDTQYF. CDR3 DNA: TGTGCCAGCAGTGACGGGGGGCGGTTCACAGATACGCAGTATTTT.

The CDR3: CSVRAGVAEQYF. In DNA form, the CDR3 reads TGCAGCGTTCGTGCGGGAGTCGCCGAGCAGTACTTC. The chain joins TRBV29-1 to TRBJ2-7; 7 nucleotides align to TRBD2. The ends lost 5 bases at V and 6 bases at J; junction bases unmatched: 7. There are 12 residues in the CDR3. From germline, CDR1 is SQVTM and CDR2 ANQGSEA.

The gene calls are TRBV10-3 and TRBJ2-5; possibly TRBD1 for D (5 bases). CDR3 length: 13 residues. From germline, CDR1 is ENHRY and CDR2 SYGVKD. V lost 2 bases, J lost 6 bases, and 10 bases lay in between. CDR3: CAISEVGVQTQYF. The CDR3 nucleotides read TGTGCCATCAGTGAGGTAGGGGTGCAGACCCAGTACTTC.

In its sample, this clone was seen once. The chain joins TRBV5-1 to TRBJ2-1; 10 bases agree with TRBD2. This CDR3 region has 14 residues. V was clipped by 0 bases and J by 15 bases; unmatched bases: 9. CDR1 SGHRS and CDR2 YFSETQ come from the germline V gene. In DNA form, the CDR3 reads TGCGCCAGCAGCTTGGCCGAGCGGGAGGGCGGGTCGTTCTTC. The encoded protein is CASSLAEREGGSFF.

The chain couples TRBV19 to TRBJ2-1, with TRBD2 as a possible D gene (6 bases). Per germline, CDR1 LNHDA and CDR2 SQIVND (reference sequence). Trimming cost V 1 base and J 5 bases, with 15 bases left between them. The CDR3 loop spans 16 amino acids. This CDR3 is CASSIVRRGGHNEQFF. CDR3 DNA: TGTGCCAGTAGTATAGTTAGGAGGGGAGGACACAATGAGCAGTTCTTC. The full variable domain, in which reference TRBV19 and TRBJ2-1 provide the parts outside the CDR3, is DGGITQSPKYLFRKEGQNVTLSCEQNLNHDAMYWYRQDPGQGLRLIYYSQIVNDFQKGDIAEGYSVSREKKESFPLTVTSAQKNPTAFYLCASSIVRRGGHNEQFFGPGTRLTVL.

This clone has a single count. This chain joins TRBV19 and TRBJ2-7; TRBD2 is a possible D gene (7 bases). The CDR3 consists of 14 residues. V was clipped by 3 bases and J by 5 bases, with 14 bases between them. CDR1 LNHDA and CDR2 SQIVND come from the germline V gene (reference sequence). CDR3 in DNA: TGTGCCAGTAGTATGGGGGGGCTAGCGGACGAGCAGTACTTC. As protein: CASSMGGLADEQYF.

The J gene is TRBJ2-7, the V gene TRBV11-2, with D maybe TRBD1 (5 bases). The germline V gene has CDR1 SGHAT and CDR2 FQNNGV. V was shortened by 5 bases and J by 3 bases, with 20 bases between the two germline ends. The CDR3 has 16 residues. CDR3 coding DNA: TGTGCCAGCAGCCCCCTTCGTCGCCAGGGTGGCTACGAGCAGTACTTC. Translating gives CASSPLRRQGGYEQYF.

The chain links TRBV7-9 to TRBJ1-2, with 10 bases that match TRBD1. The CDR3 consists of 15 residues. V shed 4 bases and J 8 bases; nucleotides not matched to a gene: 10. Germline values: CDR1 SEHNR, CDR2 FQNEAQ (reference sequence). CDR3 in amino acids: CASSWTGGRPSGYTF. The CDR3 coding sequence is TGTGCCAGCAGCTGGACAGGGGGGAGGCCTAGCGGCTACACCTTC. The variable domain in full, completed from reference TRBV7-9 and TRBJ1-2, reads DTGVSQNPRHKITKRGQNVTFRCDPISEHNRLYWYRQTLGQGPEFLTYFQNEAQLEKSRLLSDRFSAERPKGSFSTLEIQRTEQGDSAMYLCASSWTGGRPSGYTFGSGTRLTVV.

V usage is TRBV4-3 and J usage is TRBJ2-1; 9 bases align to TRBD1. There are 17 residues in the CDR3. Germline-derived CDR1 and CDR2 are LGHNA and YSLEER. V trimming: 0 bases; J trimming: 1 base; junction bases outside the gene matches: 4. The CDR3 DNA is TGCGCCAGCAGCCAAGATGACAGGGGGTATTCCTACAATGAGCAGTTCTTC. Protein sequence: CASSQDDRGYSYNEQFF.

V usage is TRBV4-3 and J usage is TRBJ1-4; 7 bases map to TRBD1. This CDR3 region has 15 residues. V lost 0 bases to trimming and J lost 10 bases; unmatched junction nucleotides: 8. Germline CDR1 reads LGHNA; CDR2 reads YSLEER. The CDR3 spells CASSQDSRTGRKLFF. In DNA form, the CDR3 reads TGCGCCAGCAGCCAAGACTCAAGGACAGGCCGAAAACTGTTTTTT.

CDR3 nucleotide sequence: TGTGCCAGCAGCTTAGCGGCGGGAGTGAATGAGCAGTTCTTC. Its translation is CASSLAAGVNEQFF. The chain is built from TRBV7-7 and TRBJ2-1; 7 bases agree with TRBD2. The germline CDR1 and CDR2 sequences are SSHAT and FNYEAQ (reference sequence). The CDR3 has 14 residues. V trimming: 0 bases; J trimming: 7 bases; junction bases outside the gene matches: 3.

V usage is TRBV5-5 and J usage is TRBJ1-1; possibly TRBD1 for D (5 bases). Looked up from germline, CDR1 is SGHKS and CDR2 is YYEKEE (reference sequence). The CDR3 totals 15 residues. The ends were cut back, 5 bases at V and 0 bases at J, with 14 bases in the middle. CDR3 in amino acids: CASSKDPRVNTEAFF. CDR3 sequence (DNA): TGTGCCAGCAGTAAAGATCCCAGGGTGAACACTGAAGCTTTCTTT.

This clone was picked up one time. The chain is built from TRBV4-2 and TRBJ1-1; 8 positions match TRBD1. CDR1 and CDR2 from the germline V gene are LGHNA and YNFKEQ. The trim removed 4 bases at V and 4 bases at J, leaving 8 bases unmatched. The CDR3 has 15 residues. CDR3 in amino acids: CASSPKETGATEAFF. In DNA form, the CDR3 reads TGTGCCAGCAGCCCCAAGGAGACAGGGGCCACTGAAGCTTTCTTT.

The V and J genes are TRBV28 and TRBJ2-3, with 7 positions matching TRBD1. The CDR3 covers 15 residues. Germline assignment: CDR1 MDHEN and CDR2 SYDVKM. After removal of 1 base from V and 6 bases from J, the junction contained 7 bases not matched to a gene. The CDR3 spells CASSLFRDSKDTQYF. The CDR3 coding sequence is TGTGCCAGCAGTTTATTTAGGGACAGCAAGGATACGCAGTATTTT.

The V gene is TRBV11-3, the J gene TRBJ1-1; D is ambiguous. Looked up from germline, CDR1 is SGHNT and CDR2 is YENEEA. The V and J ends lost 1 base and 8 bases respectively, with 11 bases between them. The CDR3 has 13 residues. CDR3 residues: CASSLGGGGEAFF. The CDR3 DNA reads TGTGCCAGCAGCTTAGGCGGCGGAGGGGAAGCTTTCTTT.

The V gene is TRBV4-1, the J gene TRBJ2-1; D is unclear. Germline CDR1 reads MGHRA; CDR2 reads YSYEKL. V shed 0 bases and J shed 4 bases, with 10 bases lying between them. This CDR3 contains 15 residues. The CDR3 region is CASSQDNSGYNEQFF. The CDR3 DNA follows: TGCGCCAGCAGCCAAGATAATTCCGGTTACAATGAGCAGTTCTTC.

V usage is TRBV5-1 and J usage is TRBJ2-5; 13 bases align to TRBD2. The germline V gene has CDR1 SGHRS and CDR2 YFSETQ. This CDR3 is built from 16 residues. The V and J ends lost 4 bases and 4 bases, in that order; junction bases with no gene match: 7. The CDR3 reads CASSAGLAGVPETQYF. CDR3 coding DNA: TGCGCCAGCAGCGCCGGACTAGCGGGAGTTCCAGAGACCCAGTACTTC.

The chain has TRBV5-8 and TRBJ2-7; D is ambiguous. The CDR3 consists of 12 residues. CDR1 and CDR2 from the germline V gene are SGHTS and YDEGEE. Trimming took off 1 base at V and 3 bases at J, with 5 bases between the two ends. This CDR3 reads CASSLPRYEQYF. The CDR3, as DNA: TGTGCCAGCAGCTTGCCGCGCTACGAGCAGTACTTC.

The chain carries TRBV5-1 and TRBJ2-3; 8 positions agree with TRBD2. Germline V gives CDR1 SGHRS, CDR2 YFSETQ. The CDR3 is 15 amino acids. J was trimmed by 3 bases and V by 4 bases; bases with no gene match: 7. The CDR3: CASSTSSGRTDTQYF. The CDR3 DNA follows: TGCGCCAGCAGCACGTCTAGCGGGCGTACAGATACGCAGTATTTT.

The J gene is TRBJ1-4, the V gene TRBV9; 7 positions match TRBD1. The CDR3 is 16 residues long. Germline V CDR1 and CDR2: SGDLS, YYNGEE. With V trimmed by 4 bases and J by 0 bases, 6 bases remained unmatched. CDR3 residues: CASSPGTAPTNEKLFF. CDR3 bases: TGTGCCAGCAGCCCAGGGACAGCACCAACTAATGAAAAACTGTTTTTT.

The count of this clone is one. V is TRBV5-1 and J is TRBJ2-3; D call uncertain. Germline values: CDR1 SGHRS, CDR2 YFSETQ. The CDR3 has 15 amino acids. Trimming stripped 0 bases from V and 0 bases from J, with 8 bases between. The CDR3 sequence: CASSLDAGSTDTQYF. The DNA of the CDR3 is TGCGCCAGCAGCTTGGATGCCGGGAGCACAGATACGCAGTATTTT.

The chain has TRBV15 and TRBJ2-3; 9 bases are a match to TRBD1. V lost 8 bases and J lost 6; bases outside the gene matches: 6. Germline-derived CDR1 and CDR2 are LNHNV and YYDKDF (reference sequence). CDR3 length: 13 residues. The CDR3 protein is CATQGQGRDTQYF. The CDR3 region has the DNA TGTGCCACCCAGGGACAGGGTAGGGATACGCAGTATTTT.

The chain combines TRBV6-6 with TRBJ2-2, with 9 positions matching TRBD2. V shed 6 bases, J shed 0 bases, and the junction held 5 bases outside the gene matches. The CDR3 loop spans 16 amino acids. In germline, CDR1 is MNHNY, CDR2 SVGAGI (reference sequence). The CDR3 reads CASSRSGGTNTGELFF. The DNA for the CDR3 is TGTGCCAGCAGCCGGAGCGGGGGGACGAACACCGGGGAGCTGTTTTTT.

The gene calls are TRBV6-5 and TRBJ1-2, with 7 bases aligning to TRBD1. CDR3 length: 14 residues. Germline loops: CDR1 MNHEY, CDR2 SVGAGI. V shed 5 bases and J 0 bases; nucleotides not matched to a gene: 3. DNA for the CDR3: TGTGCCAGCAGTCGGACAGGTTCTAACTATGGCTACACCTTC. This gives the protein CASSRTGSNYGYTF.

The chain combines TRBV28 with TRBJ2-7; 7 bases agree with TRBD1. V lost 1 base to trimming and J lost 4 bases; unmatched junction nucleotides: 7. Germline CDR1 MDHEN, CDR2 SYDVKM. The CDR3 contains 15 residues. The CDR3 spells CASSLYGTEPYEQYF. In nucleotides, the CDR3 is TGTGCCAGCAGTTTATATGGGACAGAACCTTACGAGCAGTACTTC. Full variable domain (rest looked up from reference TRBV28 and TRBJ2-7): DVKVTQSSRYLVKRTGEKVFLECVQDMDHENMFWYRQDPGLGLRLIYFSYDVKMKEKGDIPEGYSVSREKKERFSLILESASTNQTSMYLCASSLYGTEPYEQYFGPGTRLTVT.

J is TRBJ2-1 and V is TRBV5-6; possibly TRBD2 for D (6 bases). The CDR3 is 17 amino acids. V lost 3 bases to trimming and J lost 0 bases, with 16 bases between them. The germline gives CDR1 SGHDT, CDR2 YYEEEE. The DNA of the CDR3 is TGTGCCAGCAGCTCGTCGGCGGGGTCGAGCTCCTACAATGAGCAGTTCTTC. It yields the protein CASSSSAGSSSYNEQFF.

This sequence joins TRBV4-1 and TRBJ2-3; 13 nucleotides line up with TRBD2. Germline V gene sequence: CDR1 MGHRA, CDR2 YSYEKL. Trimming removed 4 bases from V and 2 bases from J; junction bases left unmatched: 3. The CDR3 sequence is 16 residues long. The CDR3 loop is CASSPGLAGFTDTQYF. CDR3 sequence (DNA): TGCGCCAGCAGCCCGGGACTAGCGGGGTTCACAGATACGCAGTATTTT.

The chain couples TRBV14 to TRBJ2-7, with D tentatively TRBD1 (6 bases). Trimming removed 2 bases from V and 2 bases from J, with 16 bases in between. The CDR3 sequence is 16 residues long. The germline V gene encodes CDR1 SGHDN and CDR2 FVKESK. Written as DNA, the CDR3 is TGTGCCAGCAGCCAACGATCTAGGCAGGGGACCTACGAGCAGTACTTC. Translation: CASSQRSRQGTYEQYF. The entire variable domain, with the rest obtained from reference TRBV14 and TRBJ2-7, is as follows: EAGVTQFPSHSVIEKGQTVTLRCDPISGHDNLYWYRRVMGKEIKFLLHFVKESKQDESGMPNNRFLAERTGGTYSTLKVQPAELEDSGVYFCASSQRSRQGTYEQYFGPGTRLTVT.